A single sample gave rise to the 16 T cell receptor beta chains below, sequenced in a study of beta chain features in type 1 diabetes. Study findings and constraints: A moderate, significant TCRB CDR3 shortening appeared in type 1 diabetes across four CD4+ subsets.

Their recognized antigens are unknown. Reverse transcription of all isolated RNA meant that expressed TCRB transcripts were sequenced. Here immunoSEQ multiplex PCR was the method, and the copy in TCRdb shows in-frame clones only, minus some. Seen here are approximately 250,000 clones, around 25% observed once, and the top ten hold roughly 0.013%. Material: naive CD4+ T cells from blood. The source is a woman between 25 and 40 years old with type 1 diabetes.

This clone was counted only a few times. The chain joins TRBV19 to TRBJ2-4; perhaps TRBD2 as D (6 bases). V dropped 4 bases and J dropped 6 bases, with 10 bases sitting between them. CDR3 length: 13 amino acids. Germline V gene data show CDR1 as LNHDA and CDR2 as SQIVND (reference sequence). The CDR3 loop reads CASSTGGGNIQYF. The CDR3 nucleotides are TGTGCCAGTAGTACCGGGGGAGGAAACATTCAGTACTTC.

As regards this clone: The junction differs from germline at one of its ends, possibly a read error. This chain links TRBV28 with TRBJ2-7; 7 bases match TRBD1. CDR3 size: 13 residues. Germline loops: CDR1 MDHEN, CDR2 SYDVKM. CDR3 amino acids: CASSSTLDRDTVF. CDR3 coding DNA: TGTGCCAGCAGTTCTACCTTAGACAGGGACACTGTCTTC.

The rearrangement uses TRBV20-1 and TRBJ1-4, with D perhaps TRBD1 (5 bases). V was shortened by 8 bases and J by 6 bases, with 10 bases between the two germline ends. The CDR3 covers 11 residues. The germline V gene has CDR1 DFQATT and CDR2 SNEGSKA (reference sequence). CDR3 in DNA: TGCAGTTCGCCGGGGGATGAAAAACTGTTTTTT. This sequence encodes CSSPGDEKLFF.

This clone turned up a few times. The CDR3 DNA follows: TGCGCCAGCACTTTCTCCCGGGACAGTAGCACAGATACGCAGTATTTT. Translated: CASTFSRDSSTDTQYF. The chain recombines TRBV23-1 with TRBJ2-3; 7 nucleotides agree with TRBD1. TRBV23-1 is an ORF; its function is uncertain. This CDR3 region has 16 residues. J was trimmed by 0 bases and V by 7 bases; bases with no gene match: 10.

The chain is built from TRBV9 and TRBJ1-3; 8 nucleotides match TRBD1. Germline trimming cut 3 bases from V and 1 base from J; bases unmatched to any gene: 6. The CDR3 covers 16 residues. The germline CDR1 and CDR2 sequences are SGDLS and YYNGEE. CDR3 DNA sequence: TGTGCCAGCAGCGCCACAGGGGGACCTTCTGGAAACACCATATATTTT. Its translation is CASSATGGPSGNTIYF.

The chain carries TRBV2 and TRBJ2-1; D gene unclear. Trimming stripped 4 bases from V and 6 bases from J, with 7 bases between. CDR1 and CDR2 from the germline V gene are SNHLY and FYNNEI. CDR3 length: 12 amino acids. DNA of the CDR3: TGTGCCAGCAGTGGAGATAGCAATGAGCAGTTCTTC. It specifies CASSGDSNEQFF.

This clone was recorded a few times. The chain recombines TRBV7-2 with TRBJ2-5, with TRBD2 matching over 7 bases. CDR1 is SGHTA, CDR2 FQGNSA, per germline. This CDR3 is built from 13 residues. The V and J ends lost 6 bases and 1 base, in that order; junction bases with no gene match: 2. The CDR3 DNA sequence: TGTGCCAGCAGGCTAGCGGTCCAAGAGACCCAGTACTTC. It yields the protein CASRLAVQETQYF.

In its sample, this clone was seen a few times. In DNA, the CDR3 is TGCGCCAGCAGAACGGGACAGATTAATGAAAAACTGTTTTTT. Translated, it gives CASRTGQINEKLFF. The chain links TRBV23-1 to TRBJ1-4; 7 bases line up with TRBD1. TRBV23-1 is an ORF, with its function uncertain. The CDR3 runs 14 residues. V dropped 6 bases and J dropped 4; count of bases not matched to a gene: 5.

The V call is TRBV29-1, the J call TRBJ1-1; possibly TRBD1 for D (5 bases). The germline V gene encodes CDR1 SQVTM and CDR2 ANQGSEA. V shed 7 bases and J shed 8 bases, with 20 bases lying between them. CDR3 length: 13 residues. The CDR3 is CSARTGGGSEAFF. CDR3 DNA sequence: TGCAGCGCCCGAACGGGGGGAGGGTCGGAAGCTTTCTTT.

This sequence joins TRBV5-1 and TRBJ2-5; 11 bases are shared with TRBD2. Germline loops: CDR1 SGHRS, CDR2 YFSETQ. The CDR3 consists of 16 residues. Trimming removed 3 bases from V and 5 bases from J; junction bases left unmatched: 9. This CDR3 is CASSSQIAGGLETQYF. DNA for the CDR3: TGCGCCAGCAGCTCACAGATAGCGGGAGGGCTGGAGACCCAGTACTTC. The full variable domain, completed using reference TRBV5-1 and TRBJ2-5, is KAGVTQTPRYLIKTRGQQVTLSCSPISGHRSVSWYQQTPGQGLQFLFEYFSETQRNKGNFPGRFSGRQFSNSRSEMNVSTLELGDSALYLCASSSQIAGGLETQYFGPGTRLLVL.

The rearrangement links TRBV19 to TRBJ1-2; 7 nucleotides line up with TRBD1. Looked up from germline, CDR1 is LNHDA and CDR2 is SQIVND (reference sequence). V shed 6 bases and J 8 bases; nucleotides not matched to a gene: 9. The CDR3 covers 13 residues. The CDR3 region has the DNA TGTGCCAGTAGGATCCAGGGGGTACGAGGCTACACCTTC. Residues: CASRIQGVRGYTF.

Only a few counts were recorded for this clone. The V gene is TRBV27, the J gene TRBJ1-5; D perhaps matches TRBD1 (5 bases). CDR1 is MNHEY, CDR2 SMNVEV, per germline (reference sequence). Trimming shortened V by 7 bases and J by 1 base, and 14 bases separated the two germline ends. The CDR3 covers 15 residues. The CDR3 loop reads CASNPRGVSNQPQHF. DNA for the CDR3: TGTGCCAGCAACCCACGGGGGGTAAGCAATCAGCCCCAGCATTTT.

The chain is built from TRBV7-8 and TRBJ1-5; D uncertain. In germline, CDR1 is SGHVS, CDR2 FQNEAQ. This CDR3 region has 15 residues. V was cut by 1 base and J by 4 bases, with 11 bases left in between. Here the CDR3 DNA reads TGTGCCAGCAGCTTAGGGGAGGTTCCTAATCAGCCCCAGCATTTT. This translates into CASSLGEVPNQPQHF.

The chain has TRBV15 and TRBJ2-5, with D perhaps matching TRBD1 (6 bases). Germline loops: CDR1 LNHNV, CDR2 YYDKDF (reference sequence). Trimming removed 3 bases at V and 3 bases at J, with 11 bases between. The CDR3 sequence is 14 residues long. This chain's CDR3 is CATSRPAGEETQYF. The CDR3 DNA reads TGTGCCACCAGCAGGCCCGCAGGGGAAGAGACCCAGTACTTC.

The table lists this clone with a few counts. The genes are TRBV5-1 and TRBJ1-2; D possibly corresponds to TRBD1 (6 bases). This CDR3 is built from 14 residues. CDR1 SGHRS and CDR2 YFSETQ come from the germline V gene. The V end was cut by 0 bases, the J end by 7 bases, with 13 bases between. CDR3 nucleotide sequence: TGCGCCAGCAGCTTGGGGTCAGGGGCGCGTGGCTACACCTTC. Protein: CASSLGSGARGYTF.

In its sample, this clone was seen a few times. The CDR3 nucleotides are TGCGCCAGCAGCTTGGCCGCAGGGTCGGATGAGCAGTTCTTC. Protein sequence: CASSLAAGSDEQFF. This chain connects TRBV5-1 to TRBJ2-1, with a possible D match to TRBD1 (5 bases). Per germline, CDR1 SGHRS and CDR2 YFSETQ. V lost 0 bases and J 8 bases, leaving 12 bases between the germline ends. This CDR3 has 14 amino acids.